A single sample gave rise to the 10 T cell receptor beta chains below, sequenced in a study of breast tumors, draining lymph nodes, adjacent tissues. TCRdb reprocessed the multiplex PCR reads via MiXCR and lists one record per CDR3 protein. The sample has 150,000 to 250,000 distinct CDR3 sequences, roughly 31% seen once; the top ten hold around 4.4%. The lymph nodes were axillary draining lymph nodes from breast cancer patients. What was sequenced was axillary lymph node tissue. Source of these receptors: a female donor with breast cancer. Some clones in this sample may be carry-over from other donors' samples.

This clonotype was observed many times. The genes are TRBV28 and TRBJ1-4; D remains ambiguous. V was clipped by 5 bases and J by 5 bases, with 15 bases between them. The germline V gene encodes CDR1 MDHEN and CDR2 SYDVKM. The CDR3 runs to 15 residues. CDR3 sequence: CASSPGRVTNEKLFF. The CDR3 bases are TGTGCCAGCAGTCCCGGGCGCGTCACCAATGAAAAACTGTTTTTT.

This clonotype was detected ten times or more. The gene calls are TRBV7-9 and TRBJ2-1; D may be TRBD2 (5 bases). The CDR3 totals 17 residues. Germline V gene lookup returns CDR1 SEHNR and CDR2 FQNEAQ (reference sequence). Trimming stripped 5 bases from V and 4 bases from J, with 21 bases between. CDR3 region: CASSGALVSRRYNEQFF. CDR3 in DNA: TGTGCCAGCAGCGGAGCCCTCGTGTCGCGGAGGTACAATGAGCAGTTCTTC.

This clonotype was counted ten times or more. V gene TRBV7-8 combines with J gene TRBJ2-7; TRBD1 is a possible D gene (6 bases). CDR3 size: 13 residues. V lost 0 bases, J lost 4 bases, and 7 bases lay in between. Germline V gene lookup returns CDR1 SGHVS and CDR2 FQNEAQ. CDR3 loop: CASSLAQGYEQYF. The CDR3 nucleotides read TGTGCCAGCAGCTTAGCACAGGGTTACGAGCAGTACTTC.

This clonotype has a handful of counts. This may arise from a read error, as a much more abundant clone is one base away. The chain uses TRBV12-3 or TRBV12-4 and TRBJ2-7; D may be TRBD1 or TRBD2 (5 bases each). This CDR3 has 13 amino acids. Trimming took off 6 bases at V and 2 bases at J, with 11 bases between the two ends. The CDR3 coding sequence is TGTGCCAGCAGGGACTGGGGGACCTACGAGCAGTACTTC. The encoded protein is CASRDWGTYEQYF.

CDR3 sequence (DNA): TGTGCCAGTAGTACCACCTGCAGGGTCTTAGACACTGAAGCTTTCTTT. This gives the protein CASSTTCRVLDTEAFF. The V gene is TRBV19, the J gene TRBJ1-1; D possibly corresponds to TRBD1 (5 bases). The germline CDR1 and CDR2 sequences are LNHDA and SQIVND (reference sequence). V was cut by 4 bases and J by 3 bases, with 18 bases left in between. This CDR3 spans 16 amino acids.

The chain employs TRBV29-1 and TRBJ1-2, with TRBD1 matching over 9 bases. This CDR3 has 13 residues. The V gene end was trimmed by 7 bases and the J gene end by 1 base; junction bases not matched to a gene: 4. Germline lookup yields CDR1 SQVTM and CDR2 ANQGSEA. The CDR3 reads CSEGQGFNYGYTF. The CDR3 coding sequence is TGCAGCGAGGGACAGGGCTTTAACTATGGCTACACCTTC.

This clonotype was seen ten or more times. This chain links TRBV4-1 with TRBJ2-5; D not resolved. This CDR3 is 14 amino acids long. The V gene's germline CDR1 is MGHRA and CDR2 YSYEKL. Trimming pared 0 bases from V and 4 bases from J, leaving 9 bases between. CDR3 sequence reads: CASSQDQERETQYF. CDR3 bases: TGCGCCAGCAGCCAAGATCAGGAGCGAGAGACCCAGTACTTC.

This clonotype has a count of ten or more. The chain recombines TRBV24-1 with TRBJ2-1; 11 bases map to TRBD2. This CDR3 contains 17 residues. The germline V gene has CDR1 KGHDR and CDR2 SFDVKD. The V and J ends lost 3 bases and 0 bases, in that order; junction bases with no gene match: 3. CDR3 sequence: CATSDGTSGLSYNEQFF. CDR3 nucleotide sequence: TGTGCCACCAGTGATGGGACTAGCGGCCTCTCCTACAATGAGCAGTTCTTC.

In its sample, this clonotype was seen many times. The gene calls are TRBV5-1 and TRBJ2-7; D is ambiguous. V was clipped by 0 bases and J by 2 bases, with 6 bases between them. CDR1 SGHRS and CDR2 YFSETQ come from the germline V gene. The CDR3 has 13 amino acids. CDR3 sequence reads: CASSLEAAYEQYF. In nucleotides, the CDR3 is TGCGCCAGCAGCTTGGAGGCCGCCTACGAGCAGTACTTC. The variable domain in full, with the rest retrieved from reference TRBV5-1 and TRBJ2-7, is KAGVTQTPRYLIKTRGQQVTLSCSPISGHRSVSWYQQTPGQGLQFLFEYFSETQRNKGNFPGRFSGRQFSNSRSEMNVSTLELGDSALYLCASSLEAAYEQYFGPGTRLTVT.

This clonotype has at least ten counts. The chain couples TRBV10-2 to TRBJ1-2; D is unclear. Germline V gives CDR1 WSHSY, CDR2 SAAADI. V was pared by 3 bases and J by 6 bases, with 11 bases between. The CDR3 is 13 residues long. CDR3 DNA: TGCGCCAGCAGTGACCAAGGGATCCATGGCTACACCTTC. Its protein product is CASSDQGIHGYTF.